The rows below give T cell receptor beta chains drawn from one sample of a study of shared clonotypes between healthy human individuals. Here immunoSEQ multiplex PCR was the method, and the copy in TCRdb shows in-frame clones only, minus some. The data show millions of clones, just over 90% seen once. Sequenced sample: naive CD4+ T cells sorted from blood. Receptors were obtained from a man younger than 35 in good health. CDR3s include the opening cysteine and the closing phenylalanine or tryptophan. Each record gives: clone size, CDR3 length, V gene, D gene, J gene, CDR3 protein, CDR3 DNA. D genes are given only for firm matches. Size is omitted from some rows. Given values are once, few, many or a class for expanded clones.

-	11	TRBV29-1	-	TRBJ2-7	CSVDEYSEQYF	TGCAGCGTTGACGAGTATTCCGAGCAGTACTTC
-	16	TRBV5-4	-	TRBJ2-7	CASSLAGRVSPYEQYF	TGTGCCAGCAGCTTGGCGGGCAGGGTATCCCCTTACGAGCAGTACTTC
-	17	TRBV4-1	TRBD2	TRBJ2-3	CASSQVPSGSLTDTQYF	TGCGCCAGCAGCCAAGTCCCTAGCGGGAGTTTGACAGATACGCAGTATTTT
-	17	TRBV18	TRBD2	TRBJ2-7	CASSRDPSGGTSYEQYF	TGTGCCAGCTCACGAGACCCGAGCGGGGGGACCTCCTACGAGCAGTACTTC
-	13	TRBV5-1	-	TRBJ1-5	CASSLQGNQPQHF	TGCGCCAGCAGCTTACAGGGCAATCAGCCCCAGCATTTT
-	14	TRBV11-2	-	TRBJ1-1	CASSSLQVVYKAFF	TGTGCCAGCAGTTCCCTCCAAGTGGTCTATAAAGCTTTCTTT
once	16	TRBV10-3	-	TRBJ2-7	CAISESETGEFNEQYF	TGTGCCATCAGTGAGTCGGAAACGGGAGAATTCAACGAGCAGTACTTC
-	12	TRBV6-6	-	TRBJ1-1	CASSYPTGEAFF	TGTGCCAGCAGTTACCCGACTGGGGAAGCTTTCTTT
-	15	TRBV27	-	TRBJ2-7	CASSSERLGLYEQYF	TGTGCCAGCAGTTCTGAGAGACTGGGACTCTACGAGCAGTACTTC
-	13	TRBV7-2	-	TRBJ1-1	CASSPASGTEAFF	TGTGCCAGCAGCCCAGCCTCAGGGACTGAAGCTTTCTTT